This T cell receptor (beta chain) was captured by sequencing in a study of CD8+ T cells in alopecia areata. As for the study in general: Those patients who were treated received oral tofacitinib, which was given at 5 to 10 mg twice daily for moderate-to-severe alopecia areata.

In each case, RNA was isolated and then reverse transcribed into cDNA as the sequencing template. This table comes from immunoSEQ multiplex PCR, and its TCRdb copy is limited to in-frame clones, with some not included. Of about 190,000 clones in the sample, roughly 60% are singletons; the top ten hold over 1%. Points from the study as a whole: Expanded CD8+ clones among the top 100, and scalp clonality, were significantly decreased by tofacitinib. Across lesional scalp, and particularly alopecia totalis/universalis, clonality surpassed that of normal scalp.

This CDR3 spans 9 amino acids. The germline V gene has CDR1 ENHRY and CDR2 SYGVKD. Treatment defined: oral pan-JAK inhibitor, 5-10 mg twice daily. Only a few counts were recorded for this clone. Its antigen remains unidentified. At one of its ends the junction is not consistent with the germline gene, which may arise from a read error. This clonotype originated in a human donor with alopecia areata. The chain links TRBV10-3 to TRBJ2-7; D call uncertain. The material was CD4+ T cells sorted from blood, obtained at week 24, from a patient treated with tofacitinib. The CDR3 sequence: CAISEFKDF. In DNA, the CDR3 is TGTGCCATCAGTGAGTTCAAGGACTTC.